This passage covers 12 T cell receptor beta chains from one sample sequenced in a study of cytotoxic CD8 clonotypes in ibrutinib-treated CLL. Sequencing used immunoSEQ multiplex PCR; TCRdb keeps in-frame clones, though not all of them. The profile covers a few hundred thousand clones, with 60% to 80% appearing a single time and roughly 6% taken by the ten largest. Sequenced material: PBMCs, taken after 36 months of ibrutinib treatment. These receptors all come from a human donor with chronic lymphocytic leukemia.

The chain couples TRBV7-2 to TRBJ2-7; 9 positions agree with TRBD2. CDR3 length: 19 residues. V lost 1 base and J lost 5; bases outside the gene matches: 18. Germline CDR1 SGHTA, CDR2 FQGNSA. The CDR3 region is CASSLVARALAGVRNEQYF. The CDR3 bases are TGTGCCAGCAGCTTAGTTGCTAGGGCCTTAGCGGGAGTACGGAACGAGCAGTACTTC.

This clone has a single count. J is TRBJ2-1 and V is TRBV19, with 13 bases matching TRBD2. There are 16 residues in the CDR3. J was trimmed by 5 bases and V by 5 bases; bases with no gene match: 6. CDR1 is LNHDA, CDR2 SQIVND, per germline (reference sequence). The CDR3 DNA is TGTGCCAGTAGTGCCCTCGGACTAGCGGGAGACAATGAGCAGTTCTTC. It codes for CASSALGLAGDNEQFF.

This clone occurred a few times. This chain joins TRBV27 and TRBJ2-1, with 8 bases aligning to TRBD2. The CDR3 has 15 residues. Germline-derived CDR1 and CDR2 are MNHEY and SMNVEV (reference sequence). The V segment lost 6 bases and the J segment 3 bases; nucleotides outside the gene matches: 7. The CDR3, as DNA: TGTGCCAGCAGGACTGCAGCGGGGGTCTACAATGAGCAGTTCTTC. Translated, it gives CASRTAAGVYNEQFF.

The chain joins TRBV10-2 to TRBJ1-2; the D gene is possibly TRBD1 (6 bases). V was trimmed by 6 bases and J by 2 bases, leaving 13 bases between them. The CDR3 has 14 amino acids. The V gene's germline CDR1 is WSHSY and CDR2 SAAADI. The CDR3 region is CASRSTGLNYGYTF. The CDR3 DNA is TGCGCCAGCAGGTCTACAGGGTTGAACTATGGCTACACCTTC.

The rearrangement joins TRBV7-9 to TRBJ1-4; D remains ambiguous. Trimming left V 4 bases short and J 3 bases short, with 6 bases between. CDR3 length equals 13 residues. In germline, CDR1 is SEHNR, CDR2 FQNEAQ (reference sequence). CDR3 sequence: CASSSAANEKLFF. Here the CDR3 DNA reads TGTGCCAGCAGCTCCGCGGCTAATGAAAAACTGTTTTTT.

This chain connects TRBV5-6 to TRBJ1-5; D is uncertain. V lost 1 base and J lost 9, with 11 bases in between. Germline lookup yields CDR1 SGHDT and CDR2 YYEEEE. There are 13 residues in the CDR3. The CDR3 DNA reads as TGTGCCAGCAGCTTGAGTCCGGCCCGGCCCCAGCATTTT. Amino acid sequence: CASSLSPARPQHF.

J is TRBJ1-2 and V is TRBV7-2; 7 positions match TRBD1. Looked up from germline, CDR1 is SGHTA and CDR2 is FQGNSA. This CDR3 region has 12 residues. CDR3 sequence reads: CALQSRGHGYTF. CDR3 in DNA: TGTGCTCTACAGTCGAGGGGGCATGGCTACACCTTC.

This chain links TRBV21-1 with TRBJ2-7. TRBV21-1 is tagged as a pseudogene. The CDR3 runs 14 residues. The CDR3 loop reads CASRGFKGSYEQYF. The CDR3 bases are TGTGCCAGCAGAGGATTTAAGGGCTCCTACGAGCAGTACTTC.

This clone has just a few counts. The V gene is TRBV18, the J gene TRBJ2-1; unclear D gene. The germline CDR1 and CDR2 sequences are KGHSH and LQKENI. CDR3 length: 13 residues. The V end lost 4 bases, the J end lost 5 bases, and 9 bases lay between the germline ends. The DNA of the CDR3 is TGTGCCAGCTCACATTACAGAGACAATGAGCAGTTCTTC. Protein sequence: CASSHYRDNEQFF.

Only a few counts were recorded for this clone. The J gene is TRBJ2-7, the V gene TRBV28, with unresolved D. Germline V gene lookup returns CDR1 MDHEN and CDR2 SYDVKM. V was trimmed by 9 bases and J by 1 base, leaving 7 bases between them. The CDR3 runs 11 residues. The CDR3 loop reads CASSSSYEQYF. In DNA form, the CDR3 reads TGTGCCAGTTCGAGTTCCTACGAGCAGTACTTC.

This chain joins TRBV5-1 and TRBJ2-5; maybe TRBD1 (5 bases). V was clipped by 4 bases and J by 1 base, with 8 bases between them. The CDR3 runs 13 residues. CDR1 and CDR2 (germline): SGHRS, YFSETQ. This CDR3 reads CASSAQGQETQYF. The CDR3 DNA follows: TGCGCCAGCAGCGCTCAGGGCCAAGAGACCCAGTACTTC.

The chain uses TRBV10-3 and TRBJ2-5; the D gene is possibly TRBD1 (6 bases). The CDR3 spans 12 residues. Germline V gene sequence: CDR1 ENHRY, CDR2 SYGVKD. Trimming pared 10 bases from V and 5 bases from J, leaving 14 bases between. CDR3 DNA: TGTGCCACCGCAACAGGGTTGGAGACCCAGTACTTC. Its protein product is CATATGLETQYF.